This T cell receptor (beta chain) was obtained from a study of shared clonotypes between healthy human individuals. The germline V and J ends were trimmed by 4 bases and 0 bases, with 14 bases remaining between them. The length of the CDR3 is 16 residues. Germline CDR1 and CDR2: MNHEY and SVGAGI. This table comes from immunoSEQ multiplex PCR, and its TCRdb copy is limited to in-frame clones, with some not included. The sample holds some 1.5 million clones, approximately 98% seen once. V gene TRBV6-5 combines with J gene TRBJ2-3, with no clear D. The sequence derives from a young man in good health. Sequenced: naive CD4+ T cells sorted from blood. As for subset: CD45RA+ positively selected. The CDR3 here is CASSSFDTQSTDTQYF. The DNA of the CDR3 is TGTGCCAGCAGTTCTTTCGACACCCAGAGCACAGATACGCAGTATTTT.